This T cell receptor (beta chain) was sequenced for a study of T-cell memory formation after mild COVID-19 listed by TCRdb under 2021. Regarding the complete study: Most TCR sequence clusters were specific to one of the two donors. The cohort comprised two young, previously healthy adult volunteers, one female and one male. T-cell clones expanding and contracting after mild COVID-19 in a couple of donors were tracked by longitudinal TCRalpha and TCRbeta repertoire sequencing. The paper as a whole reports these results and caveats: Contracting CD4+ clones were found mainly in CM and EM memory subsets, while CD8+ clones were enriched in EMRA. SARS-CoV-2 specificity was not confirmed for the second-wave clones peaking on day 37. From day 15 to 85, contracting clones showed balanced CD4/CD8 phenotypes, whereas a second wave of clones that expanded from day 15 to 37 leaned towards CD4+. Some responding clones were found in pre-infection memory, which suggests that pre-existing cross-reactive memory T cells took part in the SARS-CoV-2 response. The study covered only a couple of mild cases, and larger cohorts including severe cases with pre-infection samples were considered necessary.

Ficoll-Paque density gradient centrifugation was used to isolate PBMCs. V loses 3 bases, J loses 8 bases, and the germline ends lie 11 bases apart. CDR1 SGHTA and CDR2 FQGNSA were looked up in the germline V gene. Spanning cysteine to phenylalanine, the CDR3 consists of 13 amino acids. The sequence is cut down to CDR3 DNA, 39 bases in frame from base 1. This clonotype was seen a handful of times. It lacks a known antigen. Per-nucleotide qualities are absent, and no much larger clonotype sits a single base away. The instrument given in TCRdb is Illumina NovaSeq 6000. Using 5'RACE with constant-segment primers, TCRalpha and TCRbeta cDNA libraries were constructed, with sample barcodes and unique molecular identifiers added in the process. Trizol reagent was used to extract RNA from every sample. Libraries were amplified in two PCR steps, with a second sample barcode and Illumina TruSeq adapters added in the second step. Libraries were sequenced on an Illumina NovaSeq with 2 x 150 bp paired-end reads. The study's own analysis went as follows. The reads were demultiplexed and collapsed into UMI-guided consensus sequences using migec v1.2.7. Using mixcr v2.1.11, UMI consensuses were aligned to TRA and TRB V and J templates and then assembled into clonotypes. Clonotypes were classified as expanded or contracted when called significant by both edgeR and NoisET, with noise models trained on biological replicates. For edgeR calls, a false discovery rate-adjusted p below 0.01 and a log2 fold-change threshold of 1 were applied. As an exploratory analysis of dynamics, max-normalized trajectories of the 1000 most abundant clonotypes were examined with PCA combined with hierarchical clustering. The CD4 or CD8 phenotype of responding clones was assigned using the separately sequenced CD4+ and CD8+ repertoires. Starting from the raw public reads, TCRdb applied fastp trimming at Q25, assembled clones with MiXCR and retained in-frame beta chains. Records with the same CDR3 protein are collapsed into one entry carrying the most frequent genes and DNA. TCRdb's processing, not the study's, gives the V and J calls here. Recorded for this sample are fewer than 650,000 distinct CDR3 sequences; 15% to 20% of them occurred a single time. The ten largest account for about 7.5% of the sample.

Sequencing was carried out using PBMCs or a T cell subset sorted from them (not recorded which). This TCR was recovered from an adult woman who had mild COVID-19 (a few samples of this study predate the infection). The sample titles of this study are shuffled in the database, so cell type and time point are left out; the donor was told from shared clones. The chain joins TRBV7-2 to TRBJ1-5; the D segment cannot be called with confidence. CDR3 loop: CASSLGWREPQHF. The nucleotide sequence reads as follows: TGTGCCAGCAGCTTGGGTTGGAGGGAGCCCCAGCATTTT.